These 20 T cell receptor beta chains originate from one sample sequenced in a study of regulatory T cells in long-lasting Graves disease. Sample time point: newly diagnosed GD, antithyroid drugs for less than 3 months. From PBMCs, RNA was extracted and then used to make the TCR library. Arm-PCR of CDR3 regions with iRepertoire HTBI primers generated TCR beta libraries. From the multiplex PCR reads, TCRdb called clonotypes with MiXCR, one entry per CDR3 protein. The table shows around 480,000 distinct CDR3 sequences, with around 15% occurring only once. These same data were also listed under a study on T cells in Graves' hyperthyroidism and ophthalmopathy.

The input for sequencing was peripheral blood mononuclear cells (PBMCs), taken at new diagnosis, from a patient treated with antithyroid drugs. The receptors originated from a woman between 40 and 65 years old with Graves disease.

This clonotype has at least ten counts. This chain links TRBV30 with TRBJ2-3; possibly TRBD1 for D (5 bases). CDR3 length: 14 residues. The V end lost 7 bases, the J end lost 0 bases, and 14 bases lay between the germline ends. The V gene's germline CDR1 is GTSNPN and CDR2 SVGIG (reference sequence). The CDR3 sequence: CAFNRLSSTDTQYF. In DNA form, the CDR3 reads TGTGCCTTCAACAGGTTATCTAGCACAGATACGCAGTATTTT.

The CDR3 reads CATSRGGPQPQHF. CDR3 sequence (DNA): TGTGCCACCAGCAGAGGGGGACCCCAGCCCCAGCATTTT. The gene calls are TRBV15 and TRBJ1-5; weak D call: TRBD1 (5 bases). CDR3 size: 13 residues. The V end lost 1 base, the J end lost 7 bases, and 8 bases lay between the germline ends. Germline lookup yields CDR1 LNHNV and CDR2 YYDKDF (reference sequence).

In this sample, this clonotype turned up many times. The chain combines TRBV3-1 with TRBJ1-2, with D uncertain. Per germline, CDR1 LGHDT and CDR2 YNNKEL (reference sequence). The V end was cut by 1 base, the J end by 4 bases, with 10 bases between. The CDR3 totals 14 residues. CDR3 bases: TGTGCCAGCAGCCAAGTTACCCCTGCCTATGGCTACACCTTC. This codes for CASSQVTPAYGYTF.

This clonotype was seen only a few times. This CDR3 reads CASSYMGGVSYNEQFF. DNA of the CDR3: TGTGCCAGCAGTTACATGGGAGGGGTTTCTTACAATGAGCAGTTCTTC. V gene TRBV6-5 combines with J gene TRBJ2-1, with TRBD2 matching over 7 bases. V shed 2 bases, J shed 4 bases, and the junction held 8 bases outside the gene matches. This CDR3 region has 16 residues. Per germline, CDR1 MNHEY and CDR2 SVGAGI.

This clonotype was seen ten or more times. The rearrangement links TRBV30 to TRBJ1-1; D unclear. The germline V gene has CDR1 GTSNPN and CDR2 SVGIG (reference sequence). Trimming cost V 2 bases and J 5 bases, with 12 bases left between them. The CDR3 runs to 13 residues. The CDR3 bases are TGTGCCTGGAGTCGTGACGGGGTTACTGAAGCTTTCTTT. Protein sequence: CAWSRDGVTEAFF.

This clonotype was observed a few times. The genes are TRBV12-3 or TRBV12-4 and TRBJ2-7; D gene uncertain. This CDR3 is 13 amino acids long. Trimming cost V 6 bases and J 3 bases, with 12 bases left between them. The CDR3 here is CASSLGFRYEQYF. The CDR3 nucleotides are TGTGCCAGCAGCCTGGGGTTCCGCTACGAGCAGTACTTC.

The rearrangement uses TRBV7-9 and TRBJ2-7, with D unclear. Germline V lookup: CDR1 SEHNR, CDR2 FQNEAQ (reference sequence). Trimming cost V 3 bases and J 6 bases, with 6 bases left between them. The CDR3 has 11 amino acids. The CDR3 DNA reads TGTGCCAGCAGCTTCGCGGCCGAGCAGTACTTC. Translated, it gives CASSFAAEQYF.

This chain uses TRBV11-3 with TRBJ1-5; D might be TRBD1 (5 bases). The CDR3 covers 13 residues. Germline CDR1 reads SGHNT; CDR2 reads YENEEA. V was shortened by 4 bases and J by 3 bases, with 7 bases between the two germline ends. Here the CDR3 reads CASSWGPNQPQHF. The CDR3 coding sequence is TGTGCCAGCAGCTGGGGACCCAATCAGCCCCAGCATTTT.

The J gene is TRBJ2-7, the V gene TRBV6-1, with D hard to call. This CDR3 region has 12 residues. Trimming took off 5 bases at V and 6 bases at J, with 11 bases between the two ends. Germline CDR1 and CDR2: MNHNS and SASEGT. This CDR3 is CASSITGGEQYF. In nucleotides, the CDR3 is TGTGCCAGCAGTATTACGGGCGGCGAGCAGTACTTC.

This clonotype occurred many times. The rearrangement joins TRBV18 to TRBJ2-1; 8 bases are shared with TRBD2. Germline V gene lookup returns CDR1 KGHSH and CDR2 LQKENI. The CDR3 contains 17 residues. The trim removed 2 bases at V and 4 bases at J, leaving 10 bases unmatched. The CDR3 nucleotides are TGTGCCAGCTCACCAAATAGTGAGCGGGGGTTTTACAATGAGCAGTTCTTC. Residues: CASSPNSERGFYNEQFF.

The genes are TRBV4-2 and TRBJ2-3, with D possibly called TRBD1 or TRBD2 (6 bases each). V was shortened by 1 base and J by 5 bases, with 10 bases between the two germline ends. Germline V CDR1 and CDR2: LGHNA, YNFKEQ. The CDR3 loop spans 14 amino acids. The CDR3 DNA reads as TGTGCCAGCAGCCAAGGGGGGGCTCAAGATACGCAGTATTTT. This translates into CASSQGGAQDTQYF.

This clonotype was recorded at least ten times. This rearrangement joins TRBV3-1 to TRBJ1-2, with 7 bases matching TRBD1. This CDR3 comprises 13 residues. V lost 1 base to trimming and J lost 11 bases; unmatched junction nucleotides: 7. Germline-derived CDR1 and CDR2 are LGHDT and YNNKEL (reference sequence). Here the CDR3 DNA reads TGTGCCAGCAGCCAAGGGGTACAGGGGCTTTACACCTTC. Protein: CASSQGVQGLYTF.

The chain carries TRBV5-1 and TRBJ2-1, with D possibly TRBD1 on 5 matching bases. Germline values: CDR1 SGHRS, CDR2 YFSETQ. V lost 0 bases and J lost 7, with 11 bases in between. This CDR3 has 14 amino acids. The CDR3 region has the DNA TGCGCCAGCAGCTTGGGACAGCTTGGAAATGAGCAGTTCTTC. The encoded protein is CASSLGQLGNEQFF. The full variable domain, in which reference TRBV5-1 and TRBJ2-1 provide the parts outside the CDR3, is KAGVTQTPRYLIKTRGQQVTLSCSPISGHRSVSWYQQTPGQGLQFLFEYFSETQRNKGNFPGRFSGRQFSNSRSEMNVSTLELGDSALYLCASSLGQLGNEQFFGPGTRLTVL.

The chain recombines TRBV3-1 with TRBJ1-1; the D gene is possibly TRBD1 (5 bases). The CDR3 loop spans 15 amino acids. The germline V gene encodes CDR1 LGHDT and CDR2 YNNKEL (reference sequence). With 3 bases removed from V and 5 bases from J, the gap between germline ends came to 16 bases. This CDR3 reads CASSHGGTTGTEAFF. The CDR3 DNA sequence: TGTGCCAGCAGCCACGGAGGGACGACGGGGACTGAAGCTTTCTTT.

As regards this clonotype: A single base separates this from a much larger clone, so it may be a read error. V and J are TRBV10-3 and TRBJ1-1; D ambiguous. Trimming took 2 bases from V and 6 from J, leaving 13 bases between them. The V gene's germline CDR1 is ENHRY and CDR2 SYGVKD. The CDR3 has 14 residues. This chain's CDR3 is CAISEPLRRAEAFF. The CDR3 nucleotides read TGTGCCATCAGTGAGCCGCTAAGACGCGCTGAAGCTTTCTTT.

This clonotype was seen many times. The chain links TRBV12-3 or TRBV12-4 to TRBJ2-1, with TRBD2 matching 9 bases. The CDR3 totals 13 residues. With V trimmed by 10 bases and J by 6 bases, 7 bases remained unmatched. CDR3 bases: TGTGCCACCCAAGCGGGGGGTCCCAATGAGCAGTTCTTC. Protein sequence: CATQAGGPNEQFF.

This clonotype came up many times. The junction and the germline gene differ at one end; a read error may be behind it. The CDR3 loop is CASSLSVASSYNEQFF. The CDR3 DNA reads as TGCGCCAGCAGCTTAAGCGTCGCGAGCTCCTACAATGAGCAGTTCTTC. J is TRBJ2-1 and V is TRBV5-5; no firm D call. The germline gives CDR1 SGHKS, CDR2 YYEKEE (reference sequence). This CDR3 region has 16 residues.

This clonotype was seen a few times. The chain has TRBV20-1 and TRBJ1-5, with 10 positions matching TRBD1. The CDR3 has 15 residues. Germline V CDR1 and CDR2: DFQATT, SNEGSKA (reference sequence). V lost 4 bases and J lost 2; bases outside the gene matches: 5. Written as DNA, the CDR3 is TGCAGTGCTATTTCCGGGACAGGGGGCAATCAGCCCCAGCATTTT. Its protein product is CSAISGTGGNQPQHF.

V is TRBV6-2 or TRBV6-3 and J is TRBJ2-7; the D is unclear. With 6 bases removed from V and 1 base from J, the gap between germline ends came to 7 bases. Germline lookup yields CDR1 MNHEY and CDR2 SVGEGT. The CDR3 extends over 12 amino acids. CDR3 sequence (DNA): TGTGCCAGCAGGGCAGTATCCTACGAGCAGTACTTC. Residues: CASRAVSYEQYF.

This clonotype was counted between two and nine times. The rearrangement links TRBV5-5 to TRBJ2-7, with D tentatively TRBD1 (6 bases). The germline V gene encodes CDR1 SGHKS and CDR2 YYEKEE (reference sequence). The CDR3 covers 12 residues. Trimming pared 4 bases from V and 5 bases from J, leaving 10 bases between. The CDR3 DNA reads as TGTGCCAGCAGCGTCGGACAGCACGAGCAGTACTTC. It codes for CASSVGQHEQYF.